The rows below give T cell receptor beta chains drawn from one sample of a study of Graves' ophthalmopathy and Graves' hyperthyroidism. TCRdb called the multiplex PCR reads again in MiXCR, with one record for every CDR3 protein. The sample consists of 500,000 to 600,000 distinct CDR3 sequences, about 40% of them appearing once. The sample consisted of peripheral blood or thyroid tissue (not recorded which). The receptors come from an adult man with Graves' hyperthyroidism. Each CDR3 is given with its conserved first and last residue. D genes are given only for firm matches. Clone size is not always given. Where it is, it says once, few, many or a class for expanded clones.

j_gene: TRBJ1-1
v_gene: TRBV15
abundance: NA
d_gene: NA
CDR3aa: CATIGLNTKAFF
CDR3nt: TGTGCCACCATCGGACTGAACACAAAAGCTTTCTTT

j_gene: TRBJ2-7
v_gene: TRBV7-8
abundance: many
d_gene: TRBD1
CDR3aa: CASSLGQGYSYEQYF
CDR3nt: TGTGCCAGCAGCCTGGGACAGGGGTACTCCTACGAGCAGTACTTC

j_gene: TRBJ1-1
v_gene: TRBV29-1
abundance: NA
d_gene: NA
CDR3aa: CSVVEGRDTEAFF
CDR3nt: TGCAGCGTTGTTGAGGGAAGGGACACTGAAGCTTTCTTT

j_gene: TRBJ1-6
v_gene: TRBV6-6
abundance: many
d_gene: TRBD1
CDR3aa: CASSERTGADSPLHF
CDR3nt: TGTGCCAGCAGTGAAAGAACAGGGGCCGATTCACCCCTCCACTTT

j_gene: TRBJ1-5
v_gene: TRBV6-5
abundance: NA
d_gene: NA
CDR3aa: CASSSNRNLIQPQHF
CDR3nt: TGTGCCAGCAGTTCCAACCGGAACTTAATTCAGCCCCAGCATTTT

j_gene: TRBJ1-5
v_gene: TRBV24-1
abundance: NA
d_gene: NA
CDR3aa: CATSDTVSGHQETQHF
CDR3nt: TGTGCCACCAGTGATACAGTTAGCGGCCATCAAGAGACCCAGCATTTT

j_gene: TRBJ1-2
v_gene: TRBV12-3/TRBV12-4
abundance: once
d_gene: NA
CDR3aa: CASSLSTNYGYTF
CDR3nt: TGTGCCAGCAGTTTGTCGACCAACTATGGCTACACCTTC

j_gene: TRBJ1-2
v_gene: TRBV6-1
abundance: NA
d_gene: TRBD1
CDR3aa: CASNKGAGGYTF
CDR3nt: TGTGCCAGTAACAAGGGGGCCGGGGGCTACACCTTC

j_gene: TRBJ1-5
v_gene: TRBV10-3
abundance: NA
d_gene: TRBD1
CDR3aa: CAISTGTGIHQPQHF
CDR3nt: TGTGCCATCAGTACCGGGACAGGGATTCATCAGCCCCAGCATTTT

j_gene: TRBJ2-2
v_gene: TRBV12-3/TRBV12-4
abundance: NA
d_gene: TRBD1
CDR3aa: CASSSSRQGLTGELFF
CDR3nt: TGTGCCAGCAGTTCTTCTCGACAGGGCTTAACCGGGGAGCTGTTTTTT

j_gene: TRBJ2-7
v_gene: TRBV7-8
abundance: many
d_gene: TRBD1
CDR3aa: CTSSSGQIYEQYF
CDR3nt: TGTACCAGCAGCTCGGGACAGATCTACGAGCAGTACTTC

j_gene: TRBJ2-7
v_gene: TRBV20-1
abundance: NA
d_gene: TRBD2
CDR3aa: CSARLGGSGSEQYF
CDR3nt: TGCAGTGCTCGCCTAGGCGGGAGCGGGTCCGAGCAGTACTTC

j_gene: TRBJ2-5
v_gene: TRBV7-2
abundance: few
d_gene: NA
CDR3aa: CASSRPGVGETQYF
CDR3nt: TGTGCCAGCAGTCGTCCAGGGGTTGGGGAGACCCAGTACTTC

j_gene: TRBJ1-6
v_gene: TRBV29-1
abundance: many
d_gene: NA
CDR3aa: CSVGSDSGGNSPLHF
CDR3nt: TGCAGCGTTGGGAGCGACAGTGGGGGGAATTCACCCCTCCACTTT

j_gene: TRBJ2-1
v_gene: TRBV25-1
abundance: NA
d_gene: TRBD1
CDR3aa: CASSESGTGSYNEQFF
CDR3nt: TGTGCCAGCAGTGAATCCGGGACAGGGTCCTACAATGAGCAGTTCTTC

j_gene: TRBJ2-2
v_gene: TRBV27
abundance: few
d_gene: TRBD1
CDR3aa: CASSLTTGHTGELFF
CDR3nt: TGTGCCAGCAGTTTAACGACAGGGCACACCGGGGAGCTGTTTTTT

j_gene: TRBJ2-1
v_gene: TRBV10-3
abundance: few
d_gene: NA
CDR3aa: CASSYSIVGNEQFF
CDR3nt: TGTGCCAGCAGTTACTCGATCGTCGGAAACGAGCAGTTCTTC

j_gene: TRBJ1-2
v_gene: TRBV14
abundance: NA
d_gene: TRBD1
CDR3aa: CASSHVPGQGDYGYTF
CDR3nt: TGTGCCAGCAGCCATGTCCCGGGACAGGGGGACTATGGCTACACCTTC

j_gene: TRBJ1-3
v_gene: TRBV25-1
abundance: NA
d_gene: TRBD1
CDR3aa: CASVTWTGRGSGNTIYF
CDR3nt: TGTGCCAGCGTCACATGGACAGGGAGAGGATCTGGAAACACCATATATTTT

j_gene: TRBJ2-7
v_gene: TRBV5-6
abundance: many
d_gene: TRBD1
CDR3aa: CASSLKSGGRGPTYEQYF
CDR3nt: TGTGCCAGCAGCTTGAAATCGGGTGGCAGGGGGCCAACCTACGAGCAGTACTTC

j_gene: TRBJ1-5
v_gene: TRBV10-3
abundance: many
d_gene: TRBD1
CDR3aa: CAISNPTGDGNQPQHF
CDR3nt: TGTGCCATCAGTAACCCGACAGGGGATGGCAATCAGCCCCAGCATTTT

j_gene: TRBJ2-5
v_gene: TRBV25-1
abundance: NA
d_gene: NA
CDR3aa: CASSVIGGIQETQYF
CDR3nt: TGTGCCAGCAGTGTCATAGGGGGGATCCAAGAGACCCAGTACTTC

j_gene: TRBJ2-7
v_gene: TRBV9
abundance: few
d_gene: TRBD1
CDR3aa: CASSEGAPIVGQSSYEQYF
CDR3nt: TGTGCCAGCAGCGAGGGGGCCCCAATTGTGGGACAGAGCTCCTACGAGCAGTACTTC

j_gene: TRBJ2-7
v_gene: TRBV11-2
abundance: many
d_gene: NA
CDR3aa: CASSLVSGTSYEQYF
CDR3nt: TGTGCCAGCAGCTTAGTGTCAGGGACATCCTACGAGCAGTACTTC

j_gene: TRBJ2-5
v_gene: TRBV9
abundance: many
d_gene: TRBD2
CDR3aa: CASSEGLAGGQETQYF
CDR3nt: TGTGCCAGCAGCGAGGGACTAGCGGGGGGCCAAGAGACCCAGTACTTC

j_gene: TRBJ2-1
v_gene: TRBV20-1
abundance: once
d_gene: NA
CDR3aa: CSARDYPNYNEQFF
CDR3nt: TGCAGTGCTAGAGACTACCCGAATTACAATGAGCAGTTCTTC

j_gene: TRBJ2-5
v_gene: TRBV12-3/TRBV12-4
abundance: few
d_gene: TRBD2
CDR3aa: CASRLAGGLETQYF
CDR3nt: TGTGCCAGCAGGCTAGCGGGAGGGCTCGAGACCCAGTACTTC

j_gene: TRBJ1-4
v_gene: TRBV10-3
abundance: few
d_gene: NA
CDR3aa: CAISERTKPPEKLFF
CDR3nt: TGTGCCATCAGCGAACGAACGAAACCCCCTGAAAAACTGTTTTTT

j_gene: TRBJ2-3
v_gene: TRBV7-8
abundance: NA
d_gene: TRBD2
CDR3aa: CASSLDSGIRADTQYF
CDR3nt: TGTGCCAGCAGCTTAGATAGCGGGATAAGGGCAGATACGCAGTATTTT